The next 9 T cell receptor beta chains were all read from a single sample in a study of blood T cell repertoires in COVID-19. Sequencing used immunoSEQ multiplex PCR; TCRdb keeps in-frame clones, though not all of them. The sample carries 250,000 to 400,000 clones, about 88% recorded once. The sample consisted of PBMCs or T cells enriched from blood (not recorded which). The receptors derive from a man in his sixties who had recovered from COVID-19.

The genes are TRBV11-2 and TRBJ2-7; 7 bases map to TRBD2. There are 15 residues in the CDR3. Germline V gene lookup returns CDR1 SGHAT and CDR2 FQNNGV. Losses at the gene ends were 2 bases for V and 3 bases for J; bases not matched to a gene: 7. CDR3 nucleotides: TGTGCCAGCAGCTTACAAGCGGGAATCATCTACGAGCAGTACTTC. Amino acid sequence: CASSLQAGIIYEQYF.

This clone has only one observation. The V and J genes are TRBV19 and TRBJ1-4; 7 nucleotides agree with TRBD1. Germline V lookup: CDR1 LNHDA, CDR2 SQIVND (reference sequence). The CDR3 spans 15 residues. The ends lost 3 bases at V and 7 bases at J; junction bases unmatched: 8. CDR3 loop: CASSMWQGGVEKLFF. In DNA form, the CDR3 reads TGTGCCAGTAGTATGTGGCAGGGGGGTGTTGAAAAACTGTTTTTT.

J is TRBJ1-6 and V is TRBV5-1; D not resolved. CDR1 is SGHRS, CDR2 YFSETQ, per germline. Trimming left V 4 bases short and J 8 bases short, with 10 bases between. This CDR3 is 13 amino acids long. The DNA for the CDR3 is TGCGCCAGCAGCCCCACAGTAGATTCACCCCTCCACTTT. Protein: CASSPTVDSPLHF. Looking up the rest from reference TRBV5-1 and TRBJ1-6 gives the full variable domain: KAGVTQTPRYLIKTRGQQVTLSCSPISGHRSVSWYQQTPGQGLQFLFEYFSETQRNKGNFPGRFSGRQFSNSRSEMNVSTLELGDSALYLCASSPTVDSPLHFGNGTRLTVT.

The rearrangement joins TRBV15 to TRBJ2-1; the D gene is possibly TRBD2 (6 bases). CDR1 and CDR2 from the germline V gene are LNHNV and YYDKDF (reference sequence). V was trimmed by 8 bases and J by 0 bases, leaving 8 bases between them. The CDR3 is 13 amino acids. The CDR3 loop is CATRGISYNEQFF. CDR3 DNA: TGTGCCACCCGGGGGATCTCCTACAATGAGCAGTTCTTC.

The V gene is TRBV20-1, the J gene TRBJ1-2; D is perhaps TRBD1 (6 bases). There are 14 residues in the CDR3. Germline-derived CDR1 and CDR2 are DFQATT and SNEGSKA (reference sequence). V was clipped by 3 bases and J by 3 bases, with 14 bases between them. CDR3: CSASAPRGHYGYTF. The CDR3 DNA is TGCAGTGCTAGTGCGCCCAGGGGTCACTATGGCTACACCTTC.

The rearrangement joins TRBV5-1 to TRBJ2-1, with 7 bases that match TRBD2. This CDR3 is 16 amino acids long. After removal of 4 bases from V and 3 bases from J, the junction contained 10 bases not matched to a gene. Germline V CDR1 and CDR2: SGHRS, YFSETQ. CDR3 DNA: TGCGCCAGCAGCCCGGGGCGAGCGGGGATCTACAATGAGCAGTTCTTC. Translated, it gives CASSPGRAGIYNEQFF.

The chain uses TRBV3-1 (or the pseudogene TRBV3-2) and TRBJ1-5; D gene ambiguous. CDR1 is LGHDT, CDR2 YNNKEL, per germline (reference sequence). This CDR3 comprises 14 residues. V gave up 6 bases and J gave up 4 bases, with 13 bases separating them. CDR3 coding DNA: TGTGCCAGCAGTCTCGCGACATCTAATCAGCCCCAGCATTTT. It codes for CASSLATSNQPQHF.

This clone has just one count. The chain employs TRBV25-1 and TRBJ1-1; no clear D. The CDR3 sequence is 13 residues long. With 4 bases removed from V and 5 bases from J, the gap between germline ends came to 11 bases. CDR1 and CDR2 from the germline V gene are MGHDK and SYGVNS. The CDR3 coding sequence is TGTGCCAGCAGTGGAGTTTTGTGGACTGAAGCTTTCTTT. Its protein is CASSGVLWTEAFF.

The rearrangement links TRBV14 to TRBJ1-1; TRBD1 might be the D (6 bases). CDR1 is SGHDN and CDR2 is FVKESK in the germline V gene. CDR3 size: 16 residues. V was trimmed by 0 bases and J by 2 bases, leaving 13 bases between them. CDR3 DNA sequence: TGTGCCAGCAGCCAAGACATCGGACAGATCAACACTGAAGCTTTCTTT. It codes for CASSQDIGQINTEAFF.